This paragraph covers one T cell receptor beta chain sequence. CDR1 is KGHSH, CDR2 LQKENI, per germline. CDR3 size: 15 residues. V gave up 2 bases and J gave up 7 bases; unmatched junction bases: 7. Some clones are missing from TCRdb's copy, which holds only in-frame ones; the method was immunoSEQ multiplex PCR. The repertoire consists of 45,000 to 65,000 clones, with approximately 91% occurring once and the leading ten covering 11%. This sample stems from a study of OX40 agonist ivuxolimab in advanced cancers. This receptor was taken from an adult with an advanced solid tumor such as melanoma, head and neck, liver or kidney cancer. The V call is TRBV18, the J call TRBJ1-2; 10 nucleotides match TRBD1. The material sequenced was CD4+ or CD8+ T cells sorted from blood, taken in a trial of the OX40 agonist ivuxolimab. The CDR3 is CASSPRDRGPFGYTF. CDR3 bases: TGTGCCAGCTCACCAAGGGACAGGGGCCCTTTTGGCTACACCTTC.